The T cell receptor (beta chain) described here comes from a study of blood T cell repertoires in COVID-19. Germline V gene lookup returns CDR1 MGHRA and CDR2 YSYEKL. V was clipped by 6 bases and J by 0 bases, with 11 bases between them. The CDR3 is 14 residues long. Under the authors' procedure: Amplified reference gene primers provided the basis for estimating nucleated cell counts. The assay was immunoSEQ multiplex PCR, and TCRdb's table has in-frame clones only and misses some. The D gene and trimming were derived from the DNA, and the V and J assignments and clone size from that table. The sample lists about 250,000 clones, about nine tenths occurring once.

The receptor comes from a man in his thirties or forties with COVID-19, enrolled during active disease. Sequencing was done on a sample of peripheral blood. This chain joins TRBV4-1 and TRBJ1-1; weak D call: TRBD1 (6 bases). Here the CDR3 DNA reads TGCGCCAGCAGAGACAGGTCTATGAACACTGAAGCTTTCTTT. This sequence encodes CASRDRSMNTEAFF.